This is a list of T cell receptor beta chains from one sample in a study of OX40 agonist ivuxolimab in advanced cancers. Repertoires were generated with immunoSEQ multiplex PCR, while TCRdb's copy carries only in-frame clones and drops some. The data contain 77,000 or so clones, about nine tenths of them seen just once; the ten biggest clones take up 0.78%. The sample was CD4+ or CD8+ T cells sorted from blood, taken in a trial of the OX40 agonist ivuxolimab. Receptors originate from an adult with an advanced solid tumor such as melanoma, head and neck, liver or kidney cancer. Both conserved end residues are part of each CDR3.

len: 13
v_gene: TRBV5-1
CDR3aa: CASSLAAGGEQFF

len: 11
v_gene: TRBV6-5
CDR3aa: CASSLVDEQYF

len: 13
v_gene: TRBV19
CDR3aa: CASSIGGTDTQYF

len: 14
v_gene: TRBV7-6
CDR3aa: CASSFYPSSYEQYF

len: 15
v_gene: TRBV7-9
CDR3aa: CASSLGAGIGYEQFF

len: 16
v_gene: TRBV30
CDR3aa: CAWSPGQARGLDTQYF

len: 14
v_gene: TRBV6-6
CDR3aa: CASDTGVYSYEQYF

len: 14
v_gene: TRBV5-6
CDR3aa: CASSMKTVNTEAFF

len: 15
v_gene: TRBV5-1
CDR3aa: CASSPGRTNSYEQYF

len: 14
v_gene: TRBV19
CDR3aa: CASSTGQTSTEAFF

len: 14
v_gene: TRBV9
CDR3aa: CASSVGLAEETQYF

len: 17
v_gene: TRBV5-6
CDR3aa: CASSSHLRGLGNQPQHF

len: 15
v_gene: TRBV5-1
CDR3aa: CASSTRQGLTDTQYF

len: 14
v_gene: TRBV15
CDR3aa: CATSRPGQRNEQYF

len: 17
v_gene: TRBV5-1
CDR3aa: CASSLEVGSSSGNTIYF

len: 17
v_gene: TRBV10-3
CDR3aa: CATQRLAGDRNTGELFF

len: 16
v_gene: TRBV4-1
CDR3aa: CASSQERWASTDTQYF

len: 13
v_gene: TRBV7-3
CDR3aa: CASSPDRGSKQYF